The entry that follows covers one TCR beta chain sequence. The antigen remains undetermined. The data are from a study of cytomegalovirus exposure and HLA in healthy donors. V was shortened by 3 bases and J by 7 bases, with 15 bases between the two germline ends. Germline CDR1 reads MGHRA; CDR2 reads YSYEKL. This CDR3 has 14 residues. The PCR ran on 60 Vbeta and 13 Jbeta primers. Generated by immunoSEQ multiplex PCR, the TCRdb table keeps only in-frame clones and is missing some. Of around 200,000 clones detected, roughly four fifths appear once; the ten largest clones hold 3.1%. Study findings and constraints: Certain sequence variants were highly shared and formed a cluster, and this cluster was likely a sequencing artifact. Most TCR sequences showed up rarely, but some public TCRs showed up in many donors. It was taken for granted in presence/absence analyses that sequencing depth across donors was roughly uniform.

The chain combines TRBV4-1 with TRBJ2-5, with D possibly TRBD1 on 6 matching bases. The clonotype was recovered from a young woman in good health and CMV-seropositive. Sequenced: PBMCs. The CDR3 region is CASSQVWGPGTQYF. The DNA for the CDR3 is TGCGCCAGCAGCCAGGTGTGGGGGCCAGGGACCCAGTACTTC.